This T cell receptor (beta chain) was observed in a study of T-cell memory formation after mild COVID-19. Study-wide context: The TCR clusters were mostly specific to one donor.

This CDR3 comprises 14 residues. V dropped 7 bases and J dropped 6 bases, with 16 bases sitting between them. CDR1 is SEHNR, CDR2 FQNEAQ, per germline (reference sequence). On this clonotype itself: Its matching antigen is unknown.

Study-wide results and caveats: Researchers report contracting CD4+ clones mostly in CM and EM, with CD8+ clones in EMRA.

TCRdb re-analysed the 5' RACE reads in MiXCR, keeping a single row per CDR3 protein. This table holds about 400,000 distinct CDR3 sequences, 13% to 15% found once. What was sequenced was PBMCs or a T cell subset sorted from them (not recorded which). This TCR was recovered from a man between 18 and 29 years old who had mild COVID-19 (a few samples of this study predate the infection). Cell type and time point are not known. The V call is TRBV7-9, the J call TRBJ2-1; D might be TRBD1 (6 bases). CDR3 amino acids: CASTPGASGNEQFF. For the CDR3, the DNA is TGTGCCAGCACACCAGGGGCGTCGGGCAATGAGCAGTTCTTC.